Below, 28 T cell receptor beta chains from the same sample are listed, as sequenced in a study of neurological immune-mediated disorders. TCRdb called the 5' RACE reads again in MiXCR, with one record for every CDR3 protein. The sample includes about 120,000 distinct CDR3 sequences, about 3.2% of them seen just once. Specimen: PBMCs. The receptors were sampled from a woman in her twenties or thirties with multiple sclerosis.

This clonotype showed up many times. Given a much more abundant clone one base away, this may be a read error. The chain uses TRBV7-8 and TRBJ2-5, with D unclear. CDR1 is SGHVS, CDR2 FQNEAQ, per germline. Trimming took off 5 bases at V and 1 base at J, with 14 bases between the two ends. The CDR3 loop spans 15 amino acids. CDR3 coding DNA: TGTGCCAGCAGCCAAACATTGGCCGGCCAAGAGACCCAGTACTTC. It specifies CASSQTLAGQETQYF.

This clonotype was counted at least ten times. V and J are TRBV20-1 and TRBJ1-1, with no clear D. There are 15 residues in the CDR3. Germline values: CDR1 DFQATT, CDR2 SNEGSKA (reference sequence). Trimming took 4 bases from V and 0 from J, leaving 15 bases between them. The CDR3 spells CSATAHGGVNTEAFF. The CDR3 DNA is TGCAGTGCTACCGCCCACGGAGGAGTGAACACTGAAGCTTTCTTT.

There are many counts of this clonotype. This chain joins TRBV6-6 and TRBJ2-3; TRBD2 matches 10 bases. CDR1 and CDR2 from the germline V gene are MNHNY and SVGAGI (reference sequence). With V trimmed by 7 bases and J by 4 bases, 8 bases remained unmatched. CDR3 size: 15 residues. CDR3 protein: CASISSSGGPDTQYF. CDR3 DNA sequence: TGTGCCAGCATTTCTTCTAGCGGGGGACCAGATACGCAGTATTTT.

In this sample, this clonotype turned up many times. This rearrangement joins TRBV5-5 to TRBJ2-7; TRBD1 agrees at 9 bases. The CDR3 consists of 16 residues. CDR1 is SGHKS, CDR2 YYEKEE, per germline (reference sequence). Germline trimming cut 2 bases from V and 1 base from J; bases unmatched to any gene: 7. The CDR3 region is CASSFLAGTGSYEQYF. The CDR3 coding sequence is TGTGCCAGCAGCTTCCTCGCCGGGACAGGGTCCTACGAGCAGTACTTC. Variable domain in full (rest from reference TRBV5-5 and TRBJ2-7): DAGVTQSPTHLIKTRGQQVTLRCSPISGHKSVSWYQQVLGQGPQFIFQYYEKEERGRGNFPDRFSARQFPNYSSELNVNALLLGDSALYLCASSFLAGTGSYEQYFGPGTRLTVT.

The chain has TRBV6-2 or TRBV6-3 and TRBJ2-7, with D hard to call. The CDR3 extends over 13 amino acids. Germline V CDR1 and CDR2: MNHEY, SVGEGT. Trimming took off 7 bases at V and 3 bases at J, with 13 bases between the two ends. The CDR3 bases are TGTGCCAGCACTAGGCCTGGAGTCTACGAGCAGTACTTC. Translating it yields CASTRPGVYEQYF.

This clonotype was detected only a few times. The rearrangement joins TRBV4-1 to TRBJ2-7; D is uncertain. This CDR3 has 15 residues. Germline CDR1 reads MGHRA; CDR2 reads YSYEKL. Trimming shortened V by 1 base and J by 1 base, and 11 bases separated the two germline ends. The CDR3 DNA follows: TGCGCCAGCAGCCAAGCGGCGAGAAGGTCCTACGAGCAGTACTTC. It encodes CASSQAARRSYEQYF.

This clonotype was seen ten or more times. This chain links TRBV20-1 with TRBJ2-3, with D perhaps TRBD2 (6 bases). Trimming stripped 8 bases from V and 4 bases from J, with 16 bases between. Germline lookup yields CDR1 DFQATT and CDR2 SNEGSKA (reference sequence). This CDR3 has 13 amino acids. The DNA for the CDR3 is TGCAGTTCGAAGAAAGGAGGGGCAGATACGCAGTATTTT. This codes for CSSKKGGADTQYF.

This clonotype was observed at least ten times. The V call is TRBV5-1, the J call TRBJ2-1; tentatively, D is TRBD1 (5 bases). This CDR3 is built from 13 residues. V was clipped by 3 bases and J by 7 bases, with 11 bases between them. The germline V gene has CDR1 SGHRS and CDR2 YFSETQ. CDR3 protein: CASSSSGNNEQFF. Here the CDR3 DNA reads TGCGCCAGCAGCTCCTCAGGGAATAATGAGCAGTTCTTC.

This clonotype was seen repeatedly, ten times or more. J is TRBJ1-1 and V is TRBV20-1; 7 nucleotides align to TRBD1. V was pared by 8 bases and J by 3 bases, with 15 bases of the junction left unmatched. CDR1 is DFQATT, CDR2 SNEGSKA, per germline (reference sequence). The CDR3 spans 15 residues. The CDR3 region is CSPWRQGGEHTEAFF. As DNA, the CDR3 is TGCAGTCCTTGGAGACAGGGTGGCGAACACACTGAAGCTTTCTTT.

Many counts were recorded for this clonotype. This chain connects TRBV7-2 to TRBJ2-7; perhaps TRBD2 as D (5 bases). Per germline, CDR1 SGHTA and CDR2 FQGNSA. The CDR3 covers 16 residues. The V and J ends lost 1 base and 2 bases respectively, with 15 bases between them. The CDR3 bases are TGTGCCAGCAGCTTAGGAGCAGCGGCAGGTACCTACGAGCAGTACTTC. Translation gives CASSLGAAAGTYEQYF.

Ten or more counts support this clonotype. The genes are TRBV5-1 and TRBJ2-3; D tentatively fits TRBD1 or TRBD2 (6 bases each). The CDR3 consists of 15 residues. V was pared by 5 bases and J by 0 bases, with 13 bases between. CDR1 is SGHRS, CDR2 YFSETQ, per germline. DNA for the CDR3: TGCGCCAGCAGAAGAAACGGGGGCAGCACAGATACGCAGTATTTT. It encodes CASRRNGGSTDTQYF.

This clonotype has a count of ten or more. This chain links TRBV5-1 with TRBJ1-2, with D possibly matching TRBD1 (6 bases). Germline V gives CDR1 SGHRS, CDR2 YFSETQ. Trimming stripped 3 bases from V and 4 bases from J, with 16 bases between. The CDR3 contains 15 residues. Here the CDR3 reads CASSSRGRGAYGYTF. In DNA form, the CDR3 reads TGCGCCAGCAGCTCACGGGGCAGGGGAGCCTATGGCTACACCTTC.

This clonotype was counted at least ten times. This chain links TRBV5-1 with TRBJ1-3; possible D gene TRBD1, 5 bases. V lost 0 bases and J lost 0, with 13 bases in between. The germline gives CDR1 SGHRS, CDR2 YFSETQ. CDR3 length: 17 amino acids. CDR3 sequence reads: CASSLGQGSYSGNTIYF. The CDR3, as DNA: TGCGCCAGCAGCTTGGGGCAGGGATCGTACTCTGGAAACACCATATATTTT.

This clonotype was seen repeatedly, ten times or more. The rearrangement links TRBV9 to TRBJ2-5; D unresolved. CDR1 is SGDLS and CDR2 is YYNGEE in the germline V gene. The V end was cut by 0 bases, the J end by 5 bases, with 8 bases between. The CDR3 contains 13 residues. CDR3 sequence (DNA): TGTGCCAGCAGCGTAGGCTTGTTCGAGACCCAGTACTTC. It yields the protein CASSVGLFETQYF.

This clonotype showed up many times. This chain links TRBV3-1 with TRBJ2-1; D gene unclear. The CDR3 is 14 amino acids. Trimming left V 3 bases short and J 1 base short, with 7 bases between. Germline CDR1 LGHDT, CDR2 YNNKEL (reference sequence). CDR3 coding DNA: TGTGCCAGCAGCCAGGCGATATCCTACAATGAGCAGTTCTTC. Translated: CASSQAISYNEQFF.

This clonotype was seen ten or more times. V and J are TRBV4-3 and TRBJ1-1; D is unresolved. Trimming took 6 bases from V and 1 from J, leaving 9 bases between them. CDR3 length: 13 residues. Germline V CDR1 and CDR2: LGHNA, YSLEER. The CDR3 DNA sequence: TGCGCCAGCAGAAAGAGGAGGAACACTGAAGCTTTCTTT. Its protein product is CASRKRRNTEAFF.

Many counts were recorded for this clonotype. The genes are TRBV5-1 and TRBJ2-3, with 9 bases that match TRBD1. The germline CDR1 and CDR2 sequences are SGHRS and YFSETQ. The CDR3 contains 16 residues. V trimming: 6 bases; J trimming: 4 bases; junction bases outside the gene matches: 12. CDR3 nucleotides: TGCGCCAGCACCGAATCGGGACAGGGAGAATCAGATACGCAGTATTTT. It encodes CASTESGQGESDTQYF. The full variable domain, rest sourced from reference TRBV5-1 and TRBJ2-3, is KAGVTQTPRYLIKTRGQQVTLSCSPISGHRSVSWYQQTPGQGLQFLFEYFSETQRNKGNFPGRFSGRQFSNSRSEMNVSTLELGDSALYLCASTESGQGESDTQYFGPGTRLTVL.

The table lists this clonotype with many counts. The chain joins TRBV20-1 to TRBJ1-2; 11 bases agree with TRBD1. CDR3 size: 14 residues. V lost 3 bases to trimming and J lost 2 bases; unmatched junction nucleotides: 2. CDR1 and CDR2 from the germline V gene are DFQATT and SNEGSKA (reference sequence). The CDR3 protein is CSARRDRGNYGYTF. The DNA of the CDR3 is TGCAGTGCTAGGCGGGACAGGGGGAACTATGGCTACACCTTC.

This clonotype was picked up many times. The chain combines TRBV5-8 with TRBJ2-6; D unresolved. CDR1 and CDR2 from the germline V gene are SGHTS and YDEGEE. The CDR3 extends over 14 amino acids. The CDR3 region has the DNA TGTGCGATGTGGGGTATCTCTGGGGCCAACGTCCTGACTTTC. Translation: CAMWGISGANVLTF.

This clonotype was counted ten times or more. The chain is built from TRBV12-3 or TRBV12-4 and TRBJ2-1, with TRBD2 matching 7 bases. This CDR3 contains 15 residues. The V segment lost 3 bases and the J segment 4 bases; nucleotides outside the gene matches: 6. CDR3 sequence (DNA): TGTGCCAGCAGTTTGGGAGGGAGCGGGTACAATGAGCAGTTCTTC. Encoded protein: CASSLGGSGYNEQFF.

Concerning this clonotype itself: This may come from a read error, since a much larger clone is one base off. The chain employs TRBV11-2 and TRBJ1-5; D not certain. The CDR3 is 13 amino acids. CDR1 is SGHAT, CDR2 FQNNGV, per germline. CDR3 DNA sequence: TGTGCCAGCAGCCCAGAACGCAATCAGCACCAGCATTTT. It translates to CASSPERNQHQHF.

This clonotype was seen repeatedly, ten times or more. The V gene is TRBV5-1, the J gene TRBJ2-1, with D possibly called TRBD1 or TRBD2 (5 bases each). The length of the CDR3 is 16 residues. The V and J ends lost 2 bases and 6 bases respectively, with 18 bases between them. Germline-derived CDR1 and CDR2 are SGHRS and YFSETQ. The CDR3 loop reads CASSFTTGTTGNEQFF. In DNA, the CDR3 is TGCGCCAGCAGCTTTACAACCGGGACCACAGGCAATGAGCAGTTCTTC.

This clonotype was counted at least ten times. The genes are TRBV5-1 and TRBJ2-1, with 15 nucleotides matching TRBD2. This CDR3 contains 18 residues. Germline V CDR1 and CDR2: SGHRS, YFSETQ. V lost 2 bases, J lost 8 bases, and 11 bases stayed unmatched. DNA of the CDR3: TGCGCCAGCAGCTTCCCCGGACTAGCGGGAGGGGGGGGCGATGAGCAGTTCTTC. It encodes CASSFPGLAGGGGDEQFF.

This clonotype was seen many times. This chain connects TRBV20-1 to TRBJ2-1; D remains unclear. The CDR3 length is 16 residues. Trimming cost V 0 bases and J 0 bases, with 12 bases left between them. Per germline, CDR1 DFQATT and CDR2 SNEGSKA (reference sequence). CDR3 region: CSARDAFPASYNEQFF. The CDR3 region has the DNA TGCAGTGCTAGAGATGCTTTCCCGGCCTCCTACAATGAGCAGTTCTTC.

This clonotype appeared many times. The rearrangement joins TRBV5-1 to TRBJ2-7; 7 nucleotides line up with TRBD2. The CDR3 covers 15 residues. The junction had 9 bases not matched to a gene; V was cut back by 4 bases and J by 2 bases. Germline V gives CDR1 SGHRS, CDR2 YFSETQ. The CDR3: CASSPGRDYTYEQYF. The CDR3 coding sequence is TGCGCCAGCAGCCCAGGTCGGGACTATACCTACGAGCAGTACTTC.

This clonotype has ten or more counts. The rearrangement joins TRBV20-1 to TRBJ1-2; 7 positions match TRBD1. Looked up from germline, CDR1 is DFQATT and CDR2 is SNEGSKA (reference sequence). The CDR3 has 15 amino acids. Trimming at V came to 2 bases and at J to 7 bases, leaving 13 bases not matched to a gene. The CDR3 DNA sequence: TGCAGTGCTAGAAAGCAGATGGCCGGACAGGTTGGCTACACCTTC. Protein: CSARKQMAGQVGYTF.

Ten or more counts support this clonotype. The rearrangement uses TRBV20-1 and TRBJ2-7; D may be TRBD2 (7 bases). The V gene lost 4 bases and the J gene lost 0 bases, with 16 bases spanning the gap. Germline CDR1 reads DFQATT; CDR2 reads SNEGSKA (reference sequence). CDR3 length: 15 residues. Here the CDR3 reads CSANGAGADSYEQYF. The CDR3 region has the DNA TGCAGTGCTAATGGCGCGGGGGCCGACTCCTACGAGCAGTACTTC.

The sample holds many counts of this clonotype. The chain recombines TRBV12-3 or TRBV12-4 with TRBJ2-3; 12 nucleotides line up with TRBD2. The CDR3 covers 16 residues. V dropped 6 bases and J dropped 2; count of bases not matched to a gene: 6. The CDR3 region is CASSSRTSGNTDTQYF. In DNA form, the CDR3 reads TGTGCCAGCAGCTCAAGGACTAGCGGGAACACAGATACGCAGTATTTT.